Listed below are T cell receptor beta chains from one sample, sequenced in a study of blood T cell repertoires in COVID-19. The protocol was immunoSEQ multiplex PCR, while the TCRdb copy is restricted to in-frame clones and leaves out a portion. The sample has more than 100,000 clones; 84% are singletons. Sequencing was carried out using PBMCs or T cells enriched from blood (not recorded which). The receptors were sampled from a woman aged 25 to 39 who had recovered from COVID-19. The CDR3 runs from the conserved cysteine through the conserved F or W. The D gene is left open where the match is weak. Clone size appears in some rows only: once, few, many, or a class for an expanded clone.

size,D,J,V,DNA,CDR3
NA,TRBD1,TRBJ1-1,TRBV7-2,TGTGCCAGCAGCTTAGACTCAGGGGGTATGAACACTGAAGCTTTCTTT,CASSLDSGGMNTEAFF
NA,TRBD2,TRBJ2-1,TRBV29-1,TGCAGCGTTGAACTCATCGCGGGAGGGCCGTATGAGCAGTTCTTC,CSVELIAGGPYEQFF
NA,TRBD1,TRBJ1-3,TRBV7-6,TGTGCCAGCAGCTTAGGGACAGGGGGCCCTGGAAACACCATATATTTT,CASSLGTGGPGNTIYF
NA,NA,TRBJ2-1,TRBV12-2,TGTGCAAGTCGCTTAGGGACTAGCGGGAGCAATGAGCAGTTCTTC,CASRLGTSGSNEQFF
NA,NA,TRBJ1-1,TRBV6-2/TRBV6-3,TGTGCCAGCAGTAGGGGACTCCCGAACACTGAAGCTTTCTTT,CASSRGLPNTEAFF
NA,NA,TRBJ2-7,TRBV20-1,TGCAGTGCTAGTTCGGGGGGCCCAAGCTACGAGCAGTACTTC,CSASSGGPSYEQYF
NA,NA,TRBJ2-7,TRBV6-5,TGTGCCAGCACTCAGGGGAACGAGCAGTACTTC,CASTQGNEQYF
NA,TRBD2,TRBJ2-5,TRBV4-1,TGCGCCAGCAGCCAAGGTCGGGCTAGCGGGAGTAGGCAAGAGACCCAGTACTTC,CASSQGRASGSRQETQYF
once,TRBD2,TRBJ2-7,TRBV25-1,TGTGCCAGCAGTGGGACTAGCGGGAGGGCCTACGAGCAGTACTTC,CASSGTSGRAYEQYF
once,TRBD2,TRBJ2-1,TRBV30,TGTGCCTGGGGGACCGGGACTAGCGACTACAATGAGCAGTTCTTC,CAWGTGTSDYNEQFF
NA,NA,TRBJ2-7,TRBV4-3,TGCGCCAGCAGCCAAGGACTGGCCTACGAGCAGTACTTC,CASSQGLAYEQYF
NA,NA,TRBJ2-3,TRBV9,TGTGCCAGCAGCGTTACCAGCGGCCCGCCAGATACGCAGTATTTT,CASSVTSGPPDTQYF
once,NA,TRBJ1-2,TRBV20-1,TGCAGTGCTAGTCCCAACAGGGTAGAAATGGGCTACACCTTC,CSASPNRVEMGYTF
NA,NA,TRBJ1-6,TRBV30,TGTGCCTGGAGTGTACGGCGCGGAGGTAATTCACCCCTCCACTTT,CAWSVRRGGNSPLHF
NA,NA,TRBJ2-1,TRBV6-5,TGTGCCAGCAGTCCCCTAGGAGCCGGTGGCAATGAGCAGTTCTTC,CASSPLGAGGNEQFF
NA,TRBD1,TRBJ1-1,TRBV29-1,TGCAGCGTTTCGGACAGGAGGAACACTGAAGCTTTCTTT,CSVSDRRNTEAFF
NA,TRBD1,TRBJ1-2,TRBV3-1/TRBV3-2,TGTGCCAGCAGCCAAGATCGGGGCAGGGGGAACTATGGCTACACCTTC,CASSQDRGRGNYGYTF
NA,NA,TRBJ1-1,TRBV6-2/TRBV6-3,TGTGCCAGCAGTAGCGGAGGGGGAGGGACGGCTGAAGCTTTCTTT,CASSSGGGGTAEAFF
few,NA,TRBJ2-7,TRBV9,TGTGCCAGCAGCCCCCAGAGAGGGGGAGTGGGCGAGCAGTACTTC,CASSPQRGGVGEQYF
NA,NA,TRBJ1-1,TRBV7-2,TGTGCCAGCAGCTTGGAACAGCACACTGAAGCTTTCTTT,CASSLEQHTEAFF
NA,TRBD2,TRBJ2-1,TRBV6-5,TGTGCCAGCACCCCGGAAGCGGGAGGGTGGCATGAGCAGTTCTTC,CASTPEAGGWHEQFF
NA,NA,TRBJ2-3,TRBV15,TGTGCCACCAGCAGAGATCGTACCTGGGAGATTACAGATACGCAGTATTTT,CATSRDRTWEITDTQYF
NA,NA,TRBJ2-2,TRBV20-1,TGCAGTGCTAGTTCCCGAGCAACCACCGGGGAGCTGTTTTTT,CSASSRATTGELFF
NA,NA,TRBJ2-1,TRBV7-6,TGTGCCAGCAGCTTATTTGAGGGATCCTACAATGAGCAGTTCTTC,CASSLFEGSYNEQFF
NA,NA,TRBJ1-6,TRBV3-1/TRBV3-2,TGTGCCAGCAGCCGCGGGCAGGATAATTCACCCCTCCACTTT,CASSRGQDNSPLHF
NA,TRBD1,TRBJ2-7,TRBV7-2,TGTGCCAGCAGCTTACCCAGTCGACAGGGCCGATTCCATACCTACGAGCAGTACTTC,CASSLPSRQGRFHTYEQYF
NA,TRBD1,TRBJ1-4,TRBV5-6,TGTGCCAGCAGCCGAATCCAGGGGGTCGAGGAAAAACTGTTTTTT,CASSRIQGVEEKLFF
NA,TRBD1,TRBJ2-5,TRBV24-1,TGTGCCACCAGTGATCACAGGGGGCAGGCCCCAGAGACCCAGTACTTC,CATSDHRGQAPETQYF
NA,NA,TRBJ2-1,TRBV6-5,TGTGCCAGCAGTTCTGAGGGTAGCTCCTACAATGAGCAGTTCTTC,CASSSEGSSYNEQFF
NA,NA,TRBJ2-1,TRBV7-3,TGTGCCAGCAGCTTAATGATGTCGGGTGAGCAGTTCTTC,CASSLMMSGEQFF
once,NA,TRBJ1-2,TRBV27,TGTGCCAGCAGTTTACGGGGTCTTGGCTACACCTTC,CASSLRGLGYTF
NA,NA,TRBJ1-5,TRBV28,TGTGCCAGCAGTTTTGCGGCAAAGTTTGAGCCCCAGCATTTT,CASSFAAKFEPQHF
NA,NA,TRBJ2-7,TRBV10-3,TGTGCCATCAGAATAACAGGTTCCTCCTACGAGCAGTACTTC,CAIRITGSSYEQYF
NA,NA,TRBJ1-5,TRBV19,TGTGCCAGTAGCACCAGGAGAGGACAAAACAATCAGCCCCAGCATTTT,CASSTRRGQNNQPQHF
NA,NA,TRBJ1-5,TRBV3-1/TRBV3-2,TGTGCCAGCAGCCACGGACAGAATCAGCCCCAGCATTTT,CASSHGQNQPQHF
NA,TRBD2,TRBJ2-3,TRBV5-1,TGCGCCAGCAGCTTCACTAGCGGGAACCCCACAGATACGCAGTATTTT,CASSFTSGNPTDTQYF
NA,TRBD1,TRBJ2-1,TRBV18,TGTGCCAGCTCACCAGAGACAGGGGTCGGTAGGAATGAGCAGTTCTTC,CASSPETGVGRNEQFF
NA,TRBD1,TRBJ1-1,TRBV3-1/TRBV3-2,TGTGCCAGCAGCCTCAGGACAGGGAGGTACACTGAAGCTTTCTTT,CASSLRTGRYTEAFF
NA,NA,TRBJ1-3,TRBV7-4,TGTGCCAGCAGGCCTCAGGGCTCTGGAAACACCATATATTTT,CASRPQGSGNTIYF
NA,NA,TRBJ1-4,TRBV5-1,TGCGCCAGCGCTATCCGGGGAACTAATGAAAAACTGTTTTTT,CASAIRGTNEKLFF
NA,NA,TRBJ2-7,TRBV6-5,TGTGCCAGCAGGGATGGGGGGAACAAGCAGTACTTC,CASRDGGNKQYF
NA,NA,TRBJ2-2,TRBV11-3,TGTGCCAGCAGCAGCCGGACGGGGACCGGGGAGCTGTTTTTT,CASSSRTGTGELFF
NA,NA,TRBJ2-1,TRBV12-2,TGTGCAAGTCGCTTAGGTCTAGCGGGAGGGTGGGCCTACAATGAGCAGTTCTTC,CASRLGLAGGWAYNEQFF
NA,NA,TRBJ1-6,TRBV28,TGTGCCAGCAGGAGACCCCGGAGCGGAATCTATTCACCCCTCCACTTT,CASRRPRSGIYSPLHF
NA,NA,TRBJ1-1,TRBV6-4,TGTGCCAGCAGTGCCGAGTCGGGGGCTGAAGCTTTCTTT,CASSAESGAEAFF
NA,TRBD2,TRBJ2-7,TRBV30,TGTGCCTCGAACCGACTAGCAGGCTCCTACGAGCAGTACTTC,CASNRLAGSYEQYF
once,NA,TRBJ1-2,TRBV5-4,TGTGCCAGCAGCTTGTGGACACCATATAACTATGGCTACACCTTC,CASSLWTPYNYGYTF
NA,TRBD1,TRBJ2-7,TRBV10-3,TGTGCCATCAGTGAGTCACAGGGGAAGTCCTACGAGCAGTACTTC,CAISESQGKSYEQYF
NA,TRBD1,TRBJ2-3,TRBV5-1,TGCGCCAGCAGCATGGGGGACAGGGGCACAGATACGCAGTATTTT,CASSMGDRGTDTQYF
NA,TRBD1,TRBJ1-1,TRBV19,TGTGCCAGTACCCCCCAGACAGGGACGACTGAAGCTTTCTTT,CASTPQTGTTEAFF